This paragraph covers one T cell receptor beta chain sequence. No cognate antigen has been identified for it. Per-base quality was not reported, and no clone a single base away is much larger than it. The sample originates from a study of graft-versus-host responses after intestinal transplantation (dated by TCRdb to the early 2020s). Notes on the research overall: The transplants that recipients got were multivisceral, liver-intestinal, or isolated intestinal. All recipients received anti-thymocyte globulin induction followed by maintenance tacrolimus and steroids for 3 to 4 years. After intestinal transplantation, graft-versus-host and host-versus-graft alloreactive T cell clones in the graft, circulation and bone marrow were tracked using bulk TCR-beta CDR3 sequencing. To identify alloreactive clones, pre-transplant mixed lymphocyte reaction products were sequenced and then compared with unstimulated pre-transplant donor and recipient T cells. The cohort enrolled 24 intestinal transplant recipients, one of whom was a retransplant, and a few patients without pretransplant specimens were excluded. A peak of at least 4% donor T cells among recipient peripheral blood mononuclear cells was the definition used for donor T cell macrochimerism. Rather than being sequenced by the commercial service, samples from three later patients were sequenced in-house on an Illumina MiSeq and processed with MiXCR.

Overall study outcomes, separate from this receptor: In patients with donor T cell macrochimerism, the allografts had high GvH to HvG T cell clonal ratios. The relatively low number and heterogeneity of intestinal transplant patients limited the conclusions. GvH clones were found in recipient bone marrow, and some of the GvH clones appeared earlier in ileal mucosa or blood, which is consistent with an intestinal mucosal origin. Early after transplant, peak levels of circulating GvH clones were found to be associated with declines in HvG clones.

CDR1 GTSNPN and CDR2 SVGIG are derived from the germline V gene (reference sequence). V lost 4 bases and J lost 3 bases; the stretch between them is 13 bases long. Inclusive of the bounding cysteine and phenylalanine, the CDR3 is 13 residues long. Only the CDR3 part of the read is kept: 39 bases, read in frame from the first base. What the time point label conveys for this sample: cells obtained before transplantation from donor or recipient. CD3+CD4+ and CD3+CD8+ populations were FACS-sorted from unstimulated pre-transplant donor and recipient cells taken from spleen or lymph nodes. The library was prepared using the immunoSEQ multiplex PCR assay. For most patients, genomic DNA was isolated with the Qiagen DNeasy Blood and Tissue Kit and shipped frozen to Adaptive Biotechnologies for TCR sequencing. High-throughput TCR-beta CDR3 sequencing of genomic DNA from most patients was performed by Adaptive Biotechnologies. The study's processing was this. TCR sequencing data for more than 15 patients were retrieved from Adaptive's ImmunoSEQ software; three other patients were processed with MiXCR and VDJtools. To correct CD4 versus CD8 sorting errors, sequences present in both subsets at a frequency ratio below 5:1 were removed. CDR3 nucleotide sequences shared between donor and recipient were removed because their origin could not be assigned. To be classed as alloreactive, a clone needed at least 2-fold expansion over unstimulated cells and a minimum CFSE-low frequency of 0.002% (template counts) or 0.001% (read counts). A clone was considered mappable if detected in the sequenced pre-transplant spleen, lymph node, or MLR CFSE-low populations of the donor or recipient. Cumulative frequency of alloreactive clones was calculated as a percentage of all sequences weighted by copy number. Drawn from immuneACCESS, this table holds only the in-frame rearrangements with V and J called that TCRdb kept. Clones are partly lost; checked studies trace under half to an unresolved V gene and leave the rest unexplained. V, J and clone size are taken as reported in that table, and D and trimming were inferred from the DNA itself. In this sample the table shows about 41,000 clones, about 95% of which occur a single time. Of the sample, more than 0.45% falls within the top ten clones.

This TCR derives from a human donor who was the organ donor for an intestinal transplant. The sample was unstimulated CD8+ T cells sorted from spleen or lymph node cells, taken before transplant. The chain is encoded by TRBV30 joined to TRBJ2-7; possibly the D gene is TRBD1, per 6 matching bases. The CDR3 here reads CAWTMTGGYEQYF. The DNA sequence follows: TGTGCCTGGACCATGACAGGAGGCTACGAGCAGTACTTC.